The subject of this entry is one TCR beta chain. This sample is part of a study of blood T cell repertoires in COVID-19. The V gene's germline CDR1 is SGHRS and CDR2 YFSETQ. V was pared by 0 bases and J by 7 bases, with 16 bases between. The CDR3 length is 15 residues. Using immunoSEQ multiplex PCR, the repertoire was profiled, and TCRdb retains in-frame clones only, with some absent. The sample carries about 240,000 clones, around 84% recorded once. This chain uses TRBV5-1 with TRBJ1-1, with D possibly matching TRBD1 (5 bases). The source of this sequence is a woman between 18 and 29 years old with acute or convalescent COVID-19. Specimen: peripheral blood. DNA of the CDR3: TGCGCCAGCAGCTTGGGTTTTGGGGCAGGCGATGAAGCTTTCTTT. Translating gives CASSLGFGAGDEAFF.